The rows below give T cell receptor beta chains drawn from one sample of a study of cytomegalovirus exposure and HLA in healthy donors. The method was immunoSEQ multiplex PCR; TCRdb's version includes in-frame clones alone and lacks a portion of them. Of some 100,000 clones listed, approximately 73% were seen once; the top ten hold 3% to 4%. Sequencing was performed on PBMCs. Source of these receptors: a woman in her forties or fifties in good health and CMV-seropositive. CDR3s include the opening cysteine and the closing phenylalanine or tryptophan. D genes are given only for firm matches. Some rows have no size entry. The others give once, few or many, or a class for an expanded clone.

>TRBJ1-2|TRBV19|NA|few
TGTGCCACCCAGTACGGGGGAAATGGCTACACCTTC
CATQYGGNGYTF
>TRBJ2-1|TRBV7-9|NA|few
TGTGCCAGCAGCCCTCGGGGTCTCTCCTACAATGAGCAGTTCTTC
CASSPRGLSYNEQFF
>TRBJ2-3|TRBV19|TRBD2|NA
TGTGCCGCCGGTGGACTAGCGGGAGCTGATACGCAGTATTTT
CAAGGLAGADTQYF
>TRBJ2-1|TRBV7-6|NA|NA
TGTGCCAGCACCCCCGGAGTAGGAGGGAGGAATGAGCAGTTCTTC
CASTPGVGGRNEQFF
>TRBJ2-2|TRBV10-2|TRBD2|NA
TGCGCCAGCAGCCAAGCGGGAGGCAACACCGGGGAGCTGTTTTTT
CASSQAGGNTGELFF
>TRBJ1-1|TRBV11-1|NA|NA
TGTGCCAGCAGCCGACAGTTTAACACTGAAGCTTTCTTT
CASSRQFNTEAFF
>TRBJ2-7|TRBV2|TRBD1|NA
TGTGCCAGCAGTGAGGCGAGAGACAGGGGTACCTACGAGCAGTACTTC
CASSEARDRGTYEQYF
>TRBJ2-2|TRBV27|NA|NA
TGTGCCAGCACCGACACCGGGGAGCTGTTTTTT
CASTDTGELFF
>TRBJ1-2|TRBV19|TRBD1|NA
TGTGCCAGTACCCCTTATGTGACAGGGGCCTTTAACTATGGCTACACCTTC
CASTPYVTGAFNYGYTF
>TRBJ1-5|TRBV7-3|TRBD1|NA
TGTGCCAGCAGTCGAAATGGAGGACAGGGCGAGCCCCAGCATTTT
CASSRNGGQGEPQHF
>TRBJ2-7|TRBV7-9|TRBD2|NA
TGTTCCAGCCGGACTAGTACCCACGAGCAGTACTTC
CSSRTSTHEQYF
>TRBJ2-2|TRBV5-1|NA|NA
TGCGCCAGCAGCTTGCATCCCATTGACAGAAACACCGGGGAGCTGTTTTTT
CASSLHPIDRNTGELFF
>TRBJ1-2|TRBV7-3|NA|NA
TGTGCCAGCAGCTTAATAGGCGGGGGGGCCGACTATGGCTACACCTTC
CASSLIGGGADYGYTF
>TRBJ1-4|TRBV25-1|NA|once
TGTGCCAGCAGTGAAATCAGGGGCGATGAAAAACTGTTTTTT
CASSEIRGDEKLFF
>TRBJ2-7|TRBV5-4|TRBD2|NA
TGTGCCAGCAGCTGGGGGACTAGCGGGAATTACGAGCAGTACTTC
CASSWGTSGNYEQYF
>TRBJ2-7|TRBV23-1|TRBD1|NA
TGCGCCAGCAGTCATGGGCAGGGGGAACCCTACGAGCAGTACTTC
CASSHGQGEPYEQYF
>TRBJ2-7|TRBV7-9|NA|NA
TGTGCCAGCAGCCGCGGGACCTACTACGAGCAGTACTTC
CASSRGTYYEQYF
>TRBJ1-2|TRBV6-1|TRBD1|NA
TGTGCCAGCTCTCCGGGACAGGGATACTATGGCTACACCTTC
CASSPGQGYYGYTF
>TRBJ2-7|TRBV18|NA|NA
TGTGCCAGCTCACCGCCTGACAGCGCCTACGAGCAGTACTTC
CASSPPDSAYEQYF
>TRBJ2-1|TRBV4-1|TRBD2|NA
TGCGCCAGCAGCCTACTAGCGGGTCTCTCCTACAATGAGCAGTTCTTC
CASSLLAGLSYNEQFF
>TRBJ1-2|TRBV2|TRBD1|NA
TGTGCCAGCAGTGATGGGCCCGGACAGGGGGGCTCCTATGGCTACACCTTC
CASSDGPGQGGSYGYTF
>TRBJ1-1|TRBV5-1|NA|NA
TGCGCCAGCAGCTTGGGACTTAAAGAAGCTTTCTTT
CASSLGLKEAFF
>TRBJ2-5|TRBV9|NA|few
TGTGCCAGCAGCGTAGGTCAGGGGCCCCAAGAGACCCAGTACTTC
CASSVGQGPQETQYF
>TRBJ1-2|TRBV6-4|TRBD1|NA
TGTGCCAGCAGTCCTTCGAGACAGGGGACCTATGGCTACACCTTC
CASSPSRQGTYGYTF
>TRBJ2-7|TRBV7-9|NA|NA
TGTGCCAGCAGCCAATGGGGGGGGCTCAAGGCCTACGAGCAGTACTTC
CASSQWGGLKAYEQYF
>TRBJ2-3|TRBV14|TRBD1|NA
TGTGCCAGCAGCCATCGACAGGGGGGGACAGATACGCAGTATTTT
CASSHRQGGTDTQYF
>TRBJ1-2|TRBV2|NA|few
TGTGCCAGCAGTGAAAATCTGGGGGGAGGCTACACCTTC
CASSENLGGGYTF
>TRBJ1-5|TRBV2|TRBD1|NA
TGTGCCAGCACCAGGGACAGAAGCCGTAGTCAGCCCCAGCATTTT
CASTRDRSRSQPQHF
>TRBJ1-1|TRBV11-2|NA|NA
TGTGCCAGCAGCCCATCGGGGGGGCTCATCACTGAAGCTTTCTTT
CASSPSGGLITEAFF
>TRBJ2-1|TRBV18|TRBD2|NA
TGTGCCAGCTCACCGAAGGGACTAGCGGGGTCTAATGAGCAGTTCTTC
CASSPKGLAGSNEQFF
>TRBJ2-5|TRBV7-5|NA|few
TGTGCCAGAAGCAACTCCCGACTAGTCCGCGGGTACTTC
CARSNSRLVRGYF
>TRBJ2-3|TRBV5-8|NA|once
TGTGCCAGCAGGCACCCGACAAGAAGCACAGATACGCAGTATTTT
CASRHPTRSTDTQYF
>TRBJ1-2|TRBV5-1|TRBD1|NA
TGCGCCAGCAGCTTGGGGACAGGGGAAGTTGACTACACCTTC
CASSLGTGEVDYTF
>TRBJ2-3|TRBV5-1|NA|NA
TGCGCCAGCAGCCCCAAAGGGGTGAATACGCAGTATTTT
CASSPKGVNTQYF
>TRBJ2-1|TRBV19|TRBD2|NA
TGTGCCAGTAGTATTTCGCGACTAGCGGGAAAGCAGTTCTTC
CASSISRLAGKQFF
>TRBJ1-1|TRBV7-2|NA|few
TGTGCCAGCAGCTTAGTAGGGGCTGAAGCTTTCTTT
CASSLVGAEAFF
>TRBJ1-5|TRBV6-6|TRBD1|NA
TGTGCCAGCAAGGGACAGAGCAATCAGCCCCAGCATTTT
CASKGQSNQPQHF
>TRBJ2-1|TRBV5-1|TRBD2|NA
TGCGCCAGCAGCTCCCGGGCCGGGAGCGGGAGTGTGAGGAATGAGCAGTTCTTC
CASSSRAGSGSVRNEQFF
>TRBJ1-5|TRBV7-2|NA|few
TGTGCCAGCAGCTTACGGGGAGATCAGCCCCAGCATTTT
CASSLRGDQPQHF
>TRBJ2-1|TRBV6-5|NA|NA
TGTGCCAGCTCCTTAGACAACAATGAGCAGTTCTTC
CASSLDNNEQFF
>TRBJ2-7|TRBV9|TRBD2|NA
TGTGCCAGCAGCGTAAACCCCCGACCGACTAGCGGGGGGGACGAGCAGTACTTC
CASSVNPRPTSGGDEQYF
>TRBJ2-3|TRBV2|TRBD2|NA
TGTGCCAGCAGTGATAGGGGGCGGGGGGGTACAGATACGCAGTATTTT
CASSDRGRGGTDTQYF
>TRBJ2-6|TRBV6-1|NA|NA
TGTGCCAGCAGTGAAGTGGGGCCCCTCCTATTCTCTGGGGCCAACGTCCTGACTTTC
CASSEVGPLLFSGANVLTF
>TRBJ2-1|TRBV9|TRBD2|once
TGTGCCAGCAGCGTAGGAGTGGCGGGAGGGCCCAATGAGCAGTTCTTC
CASSVGVAGGPNEQFF
>TRBJ1-2|TRBV2|TRBD1|once
TGTGCCAGCAGGATGGAAGCAGGGGGCGGTTATGGCTACACCTTC
CASRMEAGGGYGYTF
>TRBJ2-1|TRBV15|TRBD1|NA
TGTGCCACCGAGAGGGGACAGGGGAGGAACAATGAGCAGTTCTTC
CATERGQGRNNEQFF
>TRBJ1-5|TRBV29-1|TRBD1|NA
TGCAGCGCACCCGGGACAGGGAGCAATCAGCCCCAGCATTTT
CSAPGTGSNQPQHF
>TRBJ2-7|TRBV6-5|NA|NA
TGTGCCAGCAGCTCCTGGGGCCCCTACGAGCAGTACTTC
CASSSWGPYEQYF
>TRBJ1-2|TRBV29-1|NA|NA
TGCAGCATTAGCCAGGGTCTTAACTATGGCTACACCTTC
CSISQGLNYGYTF
>TRBJ2-2|TRBV5-1|NA|NA
TGCGCCAGCAGCGCCCGGGGACAGAACACCGGGGAGCTGTTTTTT
CASSARGQNTGELFF
>TRBJ1-1|TRBV19|NA|once
TGTGCCAGTAGTATAGATCTGCGGGGAACTGAAGCTTTCTTT
CASSIDLRGTEAFF
>TRBJ2-1|TRBV5-6|TRBD2|NA
TGTGCCAGCAGCTACTTAAGCGGGGGGCTCTACAATGAGCAGTTCTTC
CASSYLSGGLYNEQFF
>TRBJ1-5|TRBV4-2|TRBD1|NA
TGTGCCAGCAGCCAGGGACCACAGGGGGCTCGGTTCAATCAGCCCCAGCATTTT
CASSQGPQGARFNQPQHF
>TRBJ2-3|TRBV30|TRBD1|NA
TGTGCCTGGAGTGGGACAGGGCATACCACAGATACGCAGTATTTT
CAWSGTGHTTDTQYF
>TRBJ2-5|TRBV27|TRBD1|NA
TGTGCCACCTCGGACAGGATCGAGACCCAGTACTTC
CATSDRIETQYF